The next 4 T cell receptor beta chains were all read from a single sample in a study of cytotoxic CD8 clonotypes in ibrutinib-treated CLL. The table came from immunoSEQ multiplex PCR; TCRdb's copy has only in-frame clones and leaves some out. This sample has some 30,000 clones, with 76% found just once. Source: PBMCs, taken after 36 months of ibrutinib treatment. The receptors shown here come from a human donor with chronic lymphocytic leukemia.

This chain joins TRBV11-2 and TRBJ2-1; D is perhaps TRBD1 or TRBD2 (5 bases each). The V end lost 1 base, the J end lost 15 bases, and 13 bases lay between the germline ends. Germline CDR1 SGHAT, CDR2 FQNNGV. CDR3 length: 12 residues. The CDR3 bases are TGTGCCAGCAGCTTAGCCGGGGCTAGCCCGTTCTTC. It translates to CASSLAGASPFF.

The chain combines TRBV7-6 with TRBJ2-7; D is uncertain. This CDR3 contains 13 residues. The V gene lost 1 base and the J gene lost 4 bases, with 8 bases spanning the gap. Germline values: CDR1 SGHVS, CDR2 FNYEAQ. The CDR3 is CASSLGHLYEQYF. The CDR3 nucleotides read TGTGCCAGCAGCTTAGGACACCTATACGAGCAGTACTTC.

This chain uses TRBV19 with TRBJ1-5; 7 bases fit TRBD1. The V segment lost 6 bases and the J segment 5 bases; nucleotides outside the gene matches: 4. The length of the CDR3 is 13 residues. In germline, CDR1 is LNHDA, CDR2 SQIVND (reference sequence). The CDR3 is CASRRQGDQPQHF. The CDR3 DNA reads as TGTGCCAGTAGAAGACAGGGTGATCAGCCCCAGCATTTT.

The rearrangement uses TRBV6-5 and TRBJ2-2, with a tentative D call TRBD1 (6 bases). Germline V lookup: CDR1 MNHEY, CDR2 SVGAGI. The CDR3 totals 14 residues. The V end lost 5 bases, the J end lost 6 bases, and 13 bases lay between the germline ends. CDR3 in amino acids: CASSRTVTAGELFF. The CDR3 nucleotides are TGTGCCAGCAGTAGGACAGTCACCGCCGGGGAGCTGTTTTTT.